These 8 T cell receptor beta chains came from one sample sequenced in a study of cytomegalovirus exposure and HLA in healthy donors. TCRdb keeps only in-frame clones here, not all; method: immunoSEQ multiplex PCR. This sample has some 130,000 clones, with approximately 84% found just once. The source material was PBMCs. These TCRs come from a young man in good health and CMV-seropositive.

The chain joins TRBV6-1 to TRBJ1-3; TRBD1 matches 10 bases. The CDR3 extends over 15 amino acids. V gave up 6 bases and J gave up 0 bases; unmatched junction bases: 2. Per the germline V gene, CDR1 is MNHNS and CDR2 is SASEGT. CDR3 in DNA: TGTGCCAGCAGACGACAGGGGGCCTCTGGAAACACCATATATTTT. It is translated as CASRRQGASGNTIYF.

The chain carries TRBV18 and TRBJ1-1, with 7 bases identical to TRBD1. With V trimmed by 4 bases and J by 1 base, 3 bases remained unmatched. The germline V gene encodes CDR1 KGHSH and CDR2 LQKENI. The CDR3 is made up of 14 amino acids. CDR3 DNA sequence: TGTGCCAGCTCACAGGGACAGCCGAACACTGAAGCTTTCTTT. Encoded protein: CASSQGQPNTEAFF.

The chain recombines TRBV13 with TRBJ1-3; D call uncertain. CDR3 length: 15 residues. With 5 bases removed from V and 2 bases from J, the gap between germline ends came to 13 bases. Germline-derived CDR1 and CDR2 are PRHDT and FYEKMQ (reference sequence). This CDR3 reads CASSPPGIPGNTIYF. The CDR3 DNA is TGTGCCAGCAGCCCCCCGGGGATCCCTGGAAACACCATATATTTT. Full variable domain (missing parts from reference TRBV13 and TRBJ1-3): AAGVIQSPRHLIKEKRETATLKCYPIPRHDTVYWYQQGPGQDPQFLISFYEKMQSDKGSIPDRFSAQQFSDYHSELNMSSLELGDSALYFCASSPPGIPGNTIYFGEGSWLTVV.

The V and J genes are TRBV11-3 and TRBJ1-1; possible D gene TRBD1, 5 bases. Germline V lookup: CDR1 SGHNT, CDR2 YENEEA. V lost 4 bases, J lost 1 base, and 10 bases lay in between. The CDR3 sequence is 14 residues long. The CDR3 sequence is CASSSQGGNTEAFF. The DNA of the CDR3 is TGTGCCAGCAGCTCGCAGGGCGGGAACACTGAAGCTTTCTTT.

The J gene is TRBJ2-7, the V gene TRBV19, with D possibly being TRBD2 (6 bases). CDR3 size: 17 residues. Trimming removed 4 bases at V and 2 bases at J, with 21 bases between. CDR1 is LNHDA, CDR2 SQIVND, per germline (reference sequence). CDR3 DNA: TGTGCCAGTAGTACCCCGCCGGTCCGATCGGGAGCCTACGAGCAGTACTTC. Amino acid sequence: CASSTPPVRSGAYEQYF.

The J gene is TRBJ2-1, the V gene TRBV6-6; 12 bases map to TRBD2. The CDR3 is 15 amino acids. Germline V gene data show CDR1 as MNHNY and CDR2 as SVGAGI (reference sequence). V trimming: 2 bases; J trimming: 8 bases; junction bases outside the gene matches: 4. The CDR3: CASSYETSGGDEQFF. The CDR3 DNA sequence: TGTGCCAGCAGTTACGAGACTAGCGGGGGCGATGAGCAGTTCTTC.

The chain carries TRBV7-6 and TRBJ1-1; 9 bases fit TRBD1. Germline V gene data show CDR1 as SGHVS and CDR2 as FNYEAQ. This CDR3 region has 15 residues. Trimming cost V 6 bases and J 6 bases; bases outside gene matches: 11. The chain's CDR3 is CASRPNIGQGPEAFF. CDR3 DNA: TGTGCCAGCAGACCCAATATAGGACAGGGGCCTGAAGCTTTCTTT.

This chain connects TRBV4-1 to TRBJ1-1; a possible D gene is TRBD1 (6 bases). The germline gives CDR1 MGHRA, CDR2 YSYEKL. Trimming removed 1 base at V and 1 base at J, with 13 bases between. The CDR3 is 16 residues long. The CDR3 is CASSQGEGQKNTEAFF. DNA of the CDR3: TGCGCCAGCAGCCAAGGGGAGGGACAAAAGAACACTGAAGCTTTCTTT.